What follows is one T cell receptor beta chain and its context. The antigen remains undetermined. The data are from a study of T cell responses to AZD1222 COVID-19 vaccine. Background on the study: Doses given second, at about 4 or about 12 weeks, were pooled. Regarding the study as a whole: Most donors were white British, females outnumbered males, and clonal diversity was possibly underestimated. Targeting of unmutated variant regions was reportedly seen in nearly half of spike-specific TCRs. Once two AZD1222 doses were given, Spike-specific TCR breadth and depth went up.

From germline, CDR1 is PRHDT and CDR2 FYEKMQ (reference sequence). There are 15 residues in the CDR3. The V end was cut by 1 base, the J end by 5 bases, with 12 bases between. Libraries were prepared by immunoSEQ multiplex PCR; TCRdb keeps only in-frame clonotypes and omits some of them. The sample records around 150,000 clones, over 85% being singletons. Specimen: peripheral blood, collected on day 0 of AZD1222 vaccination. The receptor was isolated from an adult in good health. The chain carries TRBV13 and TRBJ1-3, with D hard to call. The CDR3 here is CASSLEGPSRNTIYF. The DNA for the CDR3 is TGTGCCAGCAGCTTAGAAGGGCCCAGCCGAAACACCATATATTTT.